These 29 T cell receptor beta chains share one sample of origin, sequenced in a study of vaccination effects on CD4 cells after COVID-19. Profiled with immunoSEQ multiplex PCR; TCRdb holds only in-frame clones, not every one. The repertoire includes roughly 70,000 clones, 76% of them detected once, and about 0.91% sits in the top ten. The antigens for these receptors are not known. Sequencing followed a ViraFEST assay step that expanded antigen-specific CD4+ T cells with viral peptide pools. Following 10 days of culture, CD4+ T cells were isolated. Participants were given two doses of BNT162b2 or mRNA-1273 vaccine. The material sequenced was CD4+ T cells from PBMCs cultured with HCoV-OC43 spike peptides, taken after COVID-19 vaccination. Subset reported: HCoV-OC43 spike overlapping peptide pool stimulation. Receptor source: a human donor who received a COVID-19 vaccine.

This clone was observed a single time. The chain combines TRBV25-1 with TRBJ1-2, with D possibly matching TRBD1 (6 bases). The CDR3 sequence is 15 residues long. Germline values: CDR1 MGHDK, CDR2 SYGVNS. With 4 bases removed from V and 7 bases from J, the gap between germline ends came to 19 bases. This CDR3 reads CASSAINTGLSGYTF. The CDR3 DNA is TGTGCCAGCAGTGCAATAAATACAGGGCTCTCTGGCTACACCTTC.

This CDR3 reads CASRGNRGGANVLTF. The DNA for the CDR3 is TGTGCCAGCAGGGGAAACAGGGGAGGGGCCAACGTCCTGACTTTC. This sequence joins TRBV28 and TRBJ2-6; 7 nucleotides match TRBD1. CDR3 length equals 15 residues. Germline trimming cut 6 bases from V and 4 bases from J; bases unmatched to any gene: 6. From germline, CDR1 is MDHEN and CDR2 SYDVKM.

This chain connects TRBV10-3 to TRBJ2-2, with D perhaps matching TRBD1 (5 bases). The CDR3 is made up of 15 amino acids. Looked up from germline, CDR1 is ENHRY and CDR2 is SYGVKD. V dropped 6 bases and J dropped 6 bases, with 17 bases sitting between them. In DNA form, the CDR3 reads TGTGCCATCAGCCTGACAGCCAATACGGCCGGGGAGCTGTTTTTT. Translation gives CAISLTANTAGELFF.

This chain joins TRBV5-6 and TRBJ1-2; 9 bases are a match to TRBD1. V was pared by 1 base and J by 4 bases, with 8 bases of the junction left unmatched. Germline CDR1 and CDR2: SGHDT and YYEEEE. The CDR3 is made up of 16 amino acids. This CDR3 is CASSLYGQGSVYGYTF. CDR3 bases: TGTGCCAGCAGCTTGTACGGACAGGGGAGTGTCTATGGCTACACCTTC.

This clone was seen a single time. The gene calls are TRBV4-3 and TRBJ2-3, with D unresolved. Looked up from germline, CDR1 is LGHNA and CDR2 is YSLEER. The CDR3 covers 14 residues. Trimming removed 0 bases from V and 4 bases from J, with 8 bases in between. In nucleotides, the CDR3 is TGCGCCAGCAGCCAAGAAATGGTGTCAGATACGCAGTATTTT. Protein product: CASSQEMVSDTQYF.

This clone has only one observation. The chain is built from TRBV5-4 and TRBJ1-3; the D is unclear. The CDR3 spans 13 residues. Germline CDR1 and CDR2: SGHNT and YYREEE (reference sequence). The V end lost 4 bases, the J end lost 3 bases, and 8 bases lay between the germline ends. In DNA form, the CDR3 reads TGTGCCAGCAGCAGGACTGGTGGAAACACCATATATTTT. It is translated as CASSRTGGNTIYF.

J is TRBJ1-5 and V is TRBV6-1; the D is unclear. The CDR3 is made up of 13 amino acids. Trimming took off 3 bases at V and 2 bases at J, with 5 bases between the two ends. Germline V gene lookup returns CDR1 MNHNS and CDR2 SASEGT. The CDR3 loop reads CASSEEGNQPQHF. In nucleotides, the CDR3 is TGTGCCAGCAGTGAGGAGGGCAATCAGCCCCAGCATTTT.

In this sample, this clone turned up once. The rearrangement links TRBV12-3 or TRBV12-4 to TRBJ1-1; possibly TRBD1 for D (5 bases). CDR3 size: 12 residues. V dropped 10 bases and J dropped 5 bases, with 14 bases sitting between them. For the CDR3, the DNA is TGTGCCAATGTGGGGGGAAGTACTGAAGCTTTCTTT. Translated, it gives CANVGGSTEAFF.

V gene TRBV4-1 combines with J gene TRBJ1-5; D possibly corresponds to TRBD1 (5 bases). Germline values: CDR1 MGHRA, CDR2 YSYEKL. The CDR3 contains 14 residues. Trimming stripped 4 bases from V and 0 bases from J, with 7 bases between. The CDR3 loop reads CASSPQVSNQPQHF. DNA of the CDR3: TGCGCCAGCAGCCCACAGGTTAGCAATCAGCCCCAGCATTTT.

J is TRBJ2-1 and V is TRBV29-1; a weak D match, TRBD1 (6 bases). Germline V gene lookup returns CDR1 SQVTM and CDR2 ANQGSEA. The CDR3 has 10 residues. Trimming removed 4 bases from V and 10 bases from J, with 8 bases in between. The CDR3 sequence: CSVGGQEQFF. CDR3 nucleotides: TGCAGCGTTGGGGGGCAAGAGCAGTTCTTC.

CDR3 nucleotides: TGCGCCAGCAGCTTGGACGTGACAGGGGGATCTGGGGCCAACGTCCTGACTTTC. The encoded protein is CASSLDVTGGSGANVLTF. This sequence joins TRBV5-1 and TRBJ2-6, with 9 bases aligning to TRBD1. Germline values: CDR1 SGHRS, CDR2 YFSETQ. V lost 0 bases, J lost 1 base, and 5 bases stayed unmatched. The length of the CDR3 is 18 residues.

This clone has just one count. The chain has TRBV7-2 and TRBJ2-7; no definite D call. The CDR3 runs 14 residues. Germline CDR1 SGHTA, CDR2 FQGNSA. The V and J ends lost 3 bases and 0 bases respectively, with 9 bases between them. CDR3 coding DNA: TGTGCCAGCAGCTTGGCCCTGCTCTCCTACGAGCAGTACGTC. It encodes CASSLALLSYEQYV.

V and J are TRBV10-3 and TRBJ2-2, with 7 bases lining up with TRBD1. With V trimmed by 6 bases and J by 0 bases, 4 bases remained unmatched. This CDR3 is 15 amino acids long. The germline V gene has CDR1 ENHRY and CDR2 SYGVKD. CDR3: CAIRRGTANTGELFF. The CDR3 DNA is TGTGCCATCAGGAGGGGGACAGCGAACACCGGGGAGCTGTTTTTT.

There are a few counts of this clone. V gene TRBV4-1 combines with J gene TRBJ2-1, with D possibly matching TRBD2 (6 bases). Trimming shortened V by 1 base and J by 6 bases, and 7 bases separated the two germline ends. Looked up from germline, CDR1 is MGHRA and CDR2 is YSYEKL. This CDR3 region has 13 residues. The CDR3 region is CASSQAGVNEQFF. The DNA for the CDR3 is TGCGCCAGCAGCCAAGCGGGGGTCAATGAGCAGTTCTTC.

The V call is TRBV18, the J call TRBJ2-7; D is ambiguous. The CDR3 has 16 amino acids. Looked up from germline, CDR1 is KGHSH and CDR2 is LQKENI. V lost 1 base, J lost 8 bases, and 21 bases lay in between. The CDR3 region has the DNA TGTGCCAGCTCACCACAGGCCGGACCGACTTCTACGAAGCAGTACGTC. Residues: CASSPQAGPTSTKQYV.

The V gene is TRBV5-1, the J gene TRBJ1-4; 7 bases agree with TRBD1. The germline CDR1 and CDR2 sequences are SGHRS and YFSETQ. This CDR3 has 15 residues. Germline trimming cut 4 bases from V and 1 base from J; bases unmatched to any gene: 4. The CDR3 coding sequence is TGCGCCAGCAGCCTGCGACAGGGAACTAATGAAAAACTGTTTTTT. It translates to CASSLRQGTNEKLFF.

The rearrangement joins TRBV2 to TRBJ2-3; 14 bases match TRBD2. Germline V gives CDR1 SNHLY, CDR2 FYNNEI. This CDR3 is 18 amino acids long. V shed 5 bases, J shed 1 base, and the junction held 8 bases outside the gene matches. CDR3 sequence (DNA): TGTGCCAGCAGTTACCGACTAGCGGGGGGGATGGGCACAGATACGCAGTATTTT. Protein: CASSYRLAGGMGTDTQYF. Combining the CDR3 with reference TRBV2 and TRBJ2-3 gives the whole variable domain EPEVTQTPSHQVTQMGQEVILRCVPISNHLYFYWYRQILGQKVEFLVSFYNNEISEKSEIFDDQFSVERPDGSNFTLKIRSTKLEDSAMYFCASSYRLAGGMGTDTQYFGPGTRLTVL.

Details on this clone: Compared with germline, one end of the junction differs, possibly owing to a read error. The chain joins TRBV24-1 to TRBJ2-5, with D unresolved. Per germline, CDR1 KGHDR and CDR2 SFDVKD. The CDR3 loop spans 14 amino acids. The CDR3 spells CATSAAVSQGTQYF. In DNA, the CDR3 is TGTGCCACCAGTGCCGCCGTCAGCCAAGGGACCCAGTACTTC.

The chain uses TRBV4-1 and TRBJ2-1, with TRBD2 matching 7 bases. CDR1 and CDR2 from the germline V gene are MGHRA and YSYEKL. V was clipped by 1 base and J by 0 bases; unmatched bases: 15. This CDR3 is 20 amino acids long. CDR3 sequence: CASSQVLALNLFSSYNEQFF. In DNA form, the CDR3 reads TGCGCCAGCAGCCAAGTACTAGCGCTAAACCTCTTCAGCTCCTACAATGAGCAGTTCTTC.

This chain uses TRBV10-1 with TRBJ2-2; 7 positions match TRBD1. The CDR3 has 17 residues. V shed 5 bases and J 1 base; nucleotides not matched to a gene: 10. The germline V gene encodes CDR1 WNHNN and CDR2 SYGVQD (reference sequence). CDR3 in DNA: TGCGCCAGCAGTCTAACAGGGGACCCAATGAACACCGGGGAGCTGTTTTTT. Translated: CASSLTGDPMNTGELFF.

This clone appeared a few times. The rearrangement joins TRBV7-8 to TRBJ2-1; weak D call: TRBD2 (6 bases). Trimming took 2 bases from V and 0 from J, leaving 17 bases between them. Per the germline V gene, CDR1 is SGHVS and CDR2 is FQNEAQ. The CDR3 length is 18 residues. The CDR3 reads CASSLQKGTVSSYNEQFF. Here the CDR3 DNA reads TGTGCCAGCAGCTTACAGAAAGGGACTGTGAGCTCCTACAATGAGCAGTTCTTC. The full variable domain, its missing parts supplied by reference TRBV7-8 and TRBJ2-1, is GAGVSQSPRYKVAKRGQDVALRCDPISGHVSLFWYQQALGQGPEFLTYFQNEAQLDKSGLPSDRFFAERPEGSVSTLKIQRTQQEDSAVYLCASSLQKGTVSSYNEQFFGPGTRLTVL.

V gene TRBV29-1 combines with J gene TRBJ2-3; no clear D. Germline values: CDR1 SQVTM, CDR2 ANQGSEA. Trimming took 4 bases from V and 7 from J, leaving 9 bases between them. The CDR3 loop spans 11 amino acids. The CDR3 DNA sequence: TGCAGCGTTGGTGACCTACATACGCAGTATTTT. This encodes CSVGDLHTQYF.

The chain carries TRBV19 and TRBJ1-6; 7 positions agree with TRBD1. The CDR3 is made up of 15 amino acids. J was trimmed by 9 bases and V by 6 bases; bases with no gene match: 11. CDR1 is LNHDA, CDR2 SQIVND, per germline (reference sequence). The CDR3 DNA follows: TGTGCCAGTAGCAGCTACGCCGGGACAGCTTCACCCCTCCACTTT. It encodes CASSSYAGTASPLHF.

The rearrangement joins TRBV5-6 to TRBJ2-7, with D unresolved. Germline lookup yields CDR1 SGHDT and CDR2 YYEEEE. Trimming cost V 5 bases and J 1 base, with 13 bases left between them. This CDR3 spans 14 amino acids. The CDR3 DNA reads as TGTGCCAGCAGGACGTCCCCCTTTTCCTACGAGCAGTACGTC. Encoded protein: CASRTSPFSYEQYV.

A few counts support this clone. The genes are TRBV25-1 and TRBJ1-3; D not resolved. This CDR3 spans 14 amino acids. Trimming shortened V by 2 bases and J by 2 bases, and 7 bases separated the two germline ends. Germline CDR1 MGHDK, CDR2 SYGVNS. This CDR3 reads CASSEMGAGNTIYF. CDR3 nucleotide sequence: TGTGCCAGCAGTGAAATGGGCGCTGGAAACACCATATATTTT.

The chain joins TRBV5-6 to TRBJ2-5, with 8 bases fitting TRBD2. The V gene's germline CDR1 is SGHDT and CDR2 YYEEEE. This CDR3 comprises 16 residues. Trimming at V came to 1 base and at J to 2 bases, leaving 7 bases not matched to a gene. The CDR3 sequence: CASSLLSGTRQETQYF. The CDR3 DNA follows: TGTGCCAGCAGCTTGTTGTCGGGGACTAGGCAAGAGACCCAGTACTTC.

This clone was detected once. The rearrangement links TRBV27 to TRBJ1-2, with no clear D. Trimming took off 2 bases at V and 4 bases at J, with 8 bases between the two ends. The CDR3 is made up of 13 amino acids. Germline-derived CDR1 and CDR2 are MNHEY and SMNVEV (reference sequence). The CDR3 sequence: CASSLGPSYGYTF. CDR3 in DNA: TGTGCCAGCAGTTTAGGTCCTAGCTATGGCTACACCTTC.

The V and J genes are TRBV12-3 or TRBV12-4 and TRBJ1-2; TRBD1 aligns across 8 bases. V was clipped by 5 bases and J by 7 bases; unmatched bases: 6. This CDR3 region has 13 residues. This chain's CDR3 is CASSKDRVAGYTF. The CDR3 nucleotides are TGTGCCAGCAGTAAGGACAGGGTGGCTGGCTACACCTTC.

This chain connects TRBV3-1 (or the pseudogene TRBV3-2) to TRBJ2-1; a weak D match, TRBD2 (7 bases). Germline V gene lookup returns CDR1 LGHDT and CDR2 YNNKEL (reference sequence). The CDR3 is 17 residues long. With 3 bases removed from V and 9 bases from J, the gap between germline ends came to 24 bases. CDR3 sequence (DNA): TGTGCCAGCAGCCAGGGACGGATGGCGGGGGCCAGGGGTGAGCAGTTCTTC. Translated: CASSQGRMAGARGEQFF.